The sequence of this TCR beta chain was determined in a study of blood T cell repertoires in COVID-19. Germline assignment: CDR1 MNHEY and CDR2 SMNVEV (reference sequence). J gave up 3 bases and V 4 bases, and 7 bases lay outside the gene matches. The CDR3 loop spans 15 amino acids. The repertoire was sequenced with immunoSEQ multiplex PCR; TCRdb's copy has only in-frame clones and lacks some. Among roughly 400,000 clones listed, roughly 88% were seen once. The sequenced sample consisted of PBMCs or T cells enriched from blood (not recorded which). This receptor was identified in a woman in her thirties or forties with acute COVID-19. The chain couples TRBV27 to TRBJ1-1; 8 bases agree with TRBD1. The CDR3 DNA reads as TGTGCCAGCAGTTCACCGACAGGGGTGGACACTGAAGCTTTCTTT. Protein: CASSSPTGVDTEAFF.